This TCR beta chain stems from a study of vaccination effects on CD4 cells after COVID-19 (dated by TCRdb to the early 2020s). Some background on the complete study: Across the study, the median time from the second dose to post-vaccine sampling was 72 days (range 14 to 241). SARS-CoV-2 spike-specific CD4+ TCR repertoires were compared before and after mRNA vaccination in COVID-19 convalescent patients and in infection-naive vaccine recipients. A total of 10 COVID-19 convalescent patients and a handful of SARS-CoV-2-naive healthy vaccine recipients were included in the full study. The Oncomine TCR Beta short-read assay on an Illumina iSeq 100 was used to sequence cultures from other donors in the study.

The CDR3 contains 16 residues, cysteine and phenylalanine counted. Just the 48-base CDR3 DNA is kept, in frame starting at base 1. V and J are truncated by 5 bases and 0 bases respectively, leaving an intervening sequence of 16 bases. The germline V gene sets CDR1 to MDHEN and CDR2 to SYDVKM. The ViraFEST assay stimulated PBMC with viral peptide pools and then used TCR sequencing to identify antigen-specific CD4+ T cell clonotypes by expansion. After more than 9 days of culture, CD4+ T cells were isolated with the EasySep CD4+ T cell isolation kit. Two doses of either the BNT162b2 or the mRNA-1273 mRNA SARS-CoV-2 vaccine were administered to participants. None of the healthy vaccine recipients had a prior SARS-CoV-2 infection, which was confirmed by nucleocapsid antibody tests that came back negative both before and after vaccination. A few million PBMC per well were cultured with roughly 10 ug/ml peptides in IMDM containing about 5% human AB serum, around 10 IU/ml IL-2 and gentamicin. On days 3 and 7, half of the culture medium was replaced with fresh IL-2-containing medium. Unless noted otherwise, every peptide stimulation condition was grown in triplicate wells. Using Ficoll-Paque Plus gradient centrifugation, PBMC were separated from whole blood and then either used fresh or cryopreserved at -140C. The overlapping peptide pools covered the spike proteins of SARS-CoV-2 and of the common cold coronaviruses HCoV-NL63, HCoV-OC43 and HCoV-229E. Genomic DNA was extracted from cultured CD4+ T cells with the QIAamp micro DNA kit.

Overall study outcomes, separate from this receptor: The study was limited by a small number of convalescent patients, and early post-infection timepoints were lacking. Marked clonal contraction was observed in both infection-induced and vaccine-induced clones at late post-vaccination timepoints, consistent with waning T cell responses. In healthy vaccine recipients, vaccine-induced clones were almost all SARS-CoV-2 mono-reactive, with only 1 of 255 being cross-reactive with common cold coronaviruses.

Receptors were amplified or captured by the immunoSEQ multiplex PCR assay. TCR beta CDR3 sequencing was performed on DNA from the cultured, isolated CD4+ T cells. The authors' analysis ran thus. Non-productive TCR sequences were removed, reads were trimmed to the CDR3 region, and CDR3s of at least 7 amino acids were retained. Antigen-specific clonotypes were identified with the MANAFEST web app by comparing expansion in peptide wells against reference cultures. Positive clones required FDR<0.05 expansion versus reference and all other wells, odds ratio above 5, and frequency above 0.1% in two replicate wells. Cross-reactive clonotypes were defined as significantly expanded in SARS-CoV-2 spike wells and in at least one common cold coronavirus spike condition. Using the stringdist R package, CDR3 similarity was measured by Levenshtein distance, and unrooted trees were constructed with ape in R 3.6.1. The immuneACCESS repertoire file appears here via TCRdb, limited to in-frame rearrangements. These files lack a portion of the clones; in checked studies, under half of the deficit traces to unresolved V genes, and the cause of the others is not known. From that table come the V and J calls and clone size; the DNA was used to work out D and trimming. This sample is represented by some 23,000 clones; approximately 76% of them were singletons. The ten largest clonotypes hold 9% to 9.5% of the sample.

Note on this clone: The antigen this receptor binds is unknown. The input lacks base qualities; no much larger clone sits a single base away.

This receptor was identified in a human donor who received a COVID-19 vaccine. The source was CD4+ T cells from PBMCs cultured with HCoV-229E spike peptides, collected after COVID-19 vaccination. The cell subset or site label corresponds to: HCoV-229E spike overlapping peptide pool stimulation. The sequence links TRBV28 to TRBJ1-1; the D segment could be TRBD1, given 6 matching bases. The CDR3 loop reads CASSPPRGSMNTEAFF. In nucleotides, the sequence is TGTGCCAGCAGTCCTCCCAGGGGTTCCATGAACACTGAAGCTTTCTTT.